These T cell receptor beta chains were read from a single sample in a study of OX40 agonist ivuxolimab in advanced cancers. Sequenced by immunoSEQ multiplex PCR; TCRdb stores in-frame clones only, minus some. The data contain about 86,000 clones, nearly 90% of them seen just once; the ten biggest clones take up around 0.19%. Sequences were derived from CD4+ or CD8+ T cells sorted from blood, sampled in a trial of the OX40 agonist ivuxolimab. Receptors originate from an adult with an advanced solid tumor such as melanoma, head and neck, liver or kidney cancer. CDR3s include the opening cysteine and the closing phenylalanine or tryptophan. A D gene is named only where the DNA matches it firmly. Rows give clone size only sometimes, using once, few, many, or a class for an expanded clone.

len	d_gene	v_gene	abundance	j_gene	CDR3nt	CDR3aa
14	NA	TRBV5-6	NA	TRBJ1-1	TGTGCCAGCAGCTTGGTTATTGGGTCCACTGAAGCTTTCTTT	CASSLVIGSTEAFF
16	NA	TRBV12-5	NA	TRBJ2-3	TGTGCTAGTGGTGTAGGAGCAGGGCGGGACACAGATACGCAGTATTTT	CASGVGAGRDTDTQYF
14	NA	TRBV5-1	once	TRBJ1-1	TGCGCCAGCAGCGGGGGACAACCCCGGGGTGAAGCTTTCTTT	CASSGGQPRGEAFF
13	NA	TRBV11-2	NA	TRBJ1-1	TGTGCCAGCAGCTTATCAGGGAACACTGAAGCTTTCTTT	CASSLSGNTEAFF
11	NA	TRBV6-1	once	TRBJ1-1	TGTGCCAGCAGTGAAAGAGGAGAAGCTTTCTTT	CASSERGEAFF
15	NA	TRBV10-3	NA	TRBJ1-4	TGTGCCATCAGTGAGTCGAACAGGGACGGTGAAAAACTGTTTTTT	CAISESNRDGEKLFF
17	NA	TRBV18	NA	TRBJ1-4	TGTGCCAGCTCATCTCAGCTAGCGGATGCAACTAATGAAAAACTGTTTTTT	CASSSQLADATNEKLFF
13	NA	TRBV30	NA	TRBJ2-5	TGTGCCTGGACGCGGCGCCTCAGGGAGACCCAGTACTTC	CAWTRRLRETQYF
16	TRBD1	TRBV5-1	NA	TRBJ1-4	TGCGCCAGCAGCTGGGGACCGGGACAGGGTACGGAAAAACTGTTTTTT	CASSWGPGQGTEKLFF
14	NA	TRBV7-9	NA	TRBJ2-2	TGTGCCAGCAGCCGACTTGGGAGCACCGGGGAGCTGTTTTTT	CASSRLGSTGELFF
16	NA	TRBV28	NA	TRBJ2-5	TGTGCCAGCACCCCCGCCGGGCAGCCCGTTAGAGAGACCCAGTACTTC	CASTPAGQPVRETQYF
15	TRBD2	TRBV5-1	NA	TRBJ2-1	TGCGCCAGCAGCTTGGCTCTAGCGGGAGTTGGTGAGCAGTTCTTC	CASSLALAGVGEQFF
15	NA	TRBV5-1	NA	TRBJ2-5	TGCGCCAGCAGCTTCGATCCAGGGAGTTTAGAGACCCAGTACTTC	CASSFDPGSLETQYF
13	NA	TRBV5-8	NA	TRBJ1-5	TGTGCCAGCAGCTTGTTCTGGAATCAGCCCCAGCATTTT	CASSLFWNQPQHF
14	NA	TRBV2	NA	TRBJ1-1	TGTGCCAGCAGATCAGGGTCCGGGGGCACTGAAGCTTTCTTT	CASRSGSGGTEAFF
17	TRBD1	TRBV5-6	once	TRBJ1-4	TGTGCCAGCACCAGGGGGATAAGGGGGCGAACTAATGAAAAACTGTTTTTT	CASTRGIRGRTNEKLFF
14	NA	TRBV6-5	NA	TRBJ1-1	TGTGCCAGCAAGAAAGGGATATTGAACACTGAAGCTTTCTTT	CASKKGILNTEAFF
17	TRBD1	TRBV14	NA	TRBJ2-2	TGTGCCAGCAGCCAAGTGACGCCAGGGGGTTCCACCGGGGAGCTGTTTTTT	CASSQVTPGGSTGELFF
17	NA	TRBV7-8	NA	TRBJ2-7	TGTGCCAGCAGCTTCGACCGGGGGTCAGCGCCACTCTACGAGCAGTACTTC	CASSFDRGSAPLYEQYF
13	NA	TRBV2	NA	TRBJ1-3	TGTGCCAGCGGGGACCTGTCTGGAAACACCATATATTTT	CASGDLSGNTIYF
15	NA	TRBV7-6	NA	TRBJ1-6	TGTGCCAGCAGCCGGGCGGTCGGGGGTAAATCACCCCTCCACTTT	CASSRAVGGKSPLHF
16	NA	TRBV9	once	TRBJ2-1	TGTGCCAGCAGCGTAGACGGGGCTATCCCCTACAATGAGCAGTTCTTC	CASSVDGAIPYNEQFF
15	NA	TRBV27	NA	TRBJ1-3	TGTGCCAGCAGTCCCCTCTCCGCGGGGGGAAACACCATATATTTT	CASSPLSAGGNTIYF
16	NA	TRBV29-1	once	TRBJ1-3	TGCAGCGTTGGCGGAGGGGGACACATGAATGGAAACACCATATATTTT	CSVGGGGHMNGNTIYF
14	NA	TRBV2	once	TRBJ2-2	TGTGCCAGCAGTGAAAGTCGAAACACCGGGGAGCTGTTTTTT	CASSESRNTGELFF
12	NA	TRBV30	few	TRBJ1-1	TGTGCCTGGAGTAGGTCGGACACTGAAGCTTTCTTT	CAWSRSDTEAFF
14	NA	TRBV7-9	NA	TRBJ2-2	TGTGCCAGCAGGATGCTAACGAACACCGGGGAGCTGTTTTTT	CASRMLTNTGELFF
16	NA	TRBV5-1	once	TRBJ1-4	TGCGCCAGCAGCTTAGAGGGAGCAACAACTAATGAAAAACTGTTTTTT	CASSLEGATTNEKLFF
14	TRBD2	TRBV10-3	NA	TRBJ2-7	TGTGCCATCAGTTCCGGGACTAGCGGCTACGAGCAGTACTTC	CAISSGTSGYEQYF
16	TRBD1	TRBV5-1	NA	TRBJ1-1	TGCGCCAGCAGCTTGAGGTTCGGACAGGGTCACACTGAAGCTTTCTTT	CASSLRFGQGHTEAFF
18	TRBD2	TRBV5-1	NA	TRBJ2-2	TGCGCCAGCAGCTTGTGGCTAGCGGGAGACCGAACAACCGGGGAGCTGTTTTTT	CASSLWLAGDRTTGELFF
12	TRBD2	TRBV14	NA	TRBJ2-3	TGTGCCAGCAGCCAAGATAGCGGGCCGCAGTATTTT	CASSQDSGPQYF
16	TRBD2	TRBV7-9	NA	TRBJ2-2	TGTGCCAGCAGCGCCTGGACTAGCGGCAGGACCGGGGAGCTGTTTTTT	CASSAWTSGRTGELFF
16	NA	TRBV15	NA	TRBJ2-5	TGTGCCACCAGCACCCGCTCGGCTAGACATCAAGAGACCCAGTACTTC	CATSTRSARHQETQYF
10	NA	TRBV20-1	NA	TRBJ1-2	TGCAGTGCTAGCGAGTATGGCTACACCTTC	CSASEYGYTF
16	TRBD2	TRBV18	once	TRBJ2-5	TGTGCCAGCTCACCCGTAGGACTAGCGGGAGGAGAGACCCAGTACTTC	CASSPVGLAGGETQYF
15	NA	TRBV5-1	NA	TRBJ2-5	TGCGCCAGCAGCTTGGCGGCGGCAGACCAAGAGACCCAGTACTTC	CASSLAAADQETQYF
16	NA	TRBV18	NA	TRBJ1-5	TGTGCCAGCTCACTCTCCGGACAGCGAGACAATCAGCCCCAGCATTTT	CASSLSGQRDNQPQHF
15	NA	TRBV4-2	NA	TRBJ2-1	TGTGCCAGCAGCCAACGGTGGGAGAGGGGGAATGAGCAGTTCTTC	CASSQRWERGNEQFF
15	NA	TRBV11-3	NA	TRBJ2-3	TGTGCCAGCAGCCCGGGGGTCGTGGGCACAGATACGCAGTATTTT	CASSPGVVGTDTQYF
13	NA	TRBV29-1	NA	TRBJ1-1	TGCAGCACGAGGTCGAGGGCGAACACTGAAGCTTTCTTT	CSTRSRANTEAFF
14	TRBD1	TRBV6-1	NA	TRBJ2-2	TGTGCCAGTAGACAGGGTGGGTTTTCCGGGGAGCTGTTTTTT	CASRQGGFSGELFF
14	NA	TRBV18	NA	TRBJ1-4	TGTGCCAGCTCACCGGCCAGCCAGGGGGAAAAACTGTTTTTT	CASSPASQGEKLFF